This paragraph covers one TCR beta chain sequence. This specimen belongs to a study of blood T cell repertoires in COVID-19. The overall study: Samples taken during acute and convalescent COVID-19 were collected in the United States, Italy and Spain. Nucleic acid was either cDNA or gDNA, and it came from T cells, B-cell-depleted T cells, or PBMCs.

Trimming removed 6 bases from V and 3 bases from J, with 17 bases in between. This CDR3 has 15 residues. CDR1 is LNHDA, CDR2 SQIVND, per germline (reference sequence). In the authors' workflow: Estimates of nucleated cell counts were drawn from the amplification of reference gene primers. Data came from immunoSEQ multiplex PCR; TCRdb stores just in-frame clones and leaves some out. For V, J and clone size, that table is used; D and trimming come from the DNA. The sample gives under 80,000 clones, approximately 80% of which show up once; more than 10% is in the top ten. The clonotype comes from a human donor in a cohort sampled during active COVID-19. The chain has TRBV19 and TRBJ1-1; D might be TRBD1 (5 bases). The sequenced sample consisted of peripheral blood. CDR3: CASRHFSGADTEAFF. In DNA, the CDR3 is TGTGCCAGTAGACATTTCAGCGGGGCGGACACTGAAGCTTTCTTT.